This TCR beta chain was documented in a study of cytomegalovirus exposure and HLA in healthy donors. Study conclusions and caveats: A further, later analysis showed that HLA-associated TCR beta chains (compared with equally common others) were more clonally expanded. For cytomegalovirus status, the classifier reportedly gave diagnoses with high specificity and sensitivity. It was about 150 TCR beta chains that were listed as cytomegalovirus-associated.

Worth noting for this clone: The target antigen is unknown.

It was with 60 Vbeta and 13 Jbeta primers that the PCR ran. The repertoire was sequenced with immunoSEQ multiplex PCR; TCRdb's copy has only in-frame clones and lacks some. Of around 91,000 clones in the sample, 64% were seen once. CDR1 is MDHEN and CDR2 is SYDVKM in the germline V gene. The CDR3 runs to 14 residues. J gave up 4 bases and V 5 bases, and 5 bases lay outside the gene matches. Material for sequencing was PBMCs. The chain links TRBV28 to TRBJ1-3, with 7 bases identical to TRBD1. The sequence came from a man in his fifties or sixties in good health and CMV-seronegative. This CDR3 reads CASSTTGAGNTIYF. The CDR3 coding sequence is TGTGCCAGCAGTACAACAGGGGCCGGAAACACCATATATTTT.